The entry below describes one T cell receptor (beta chain). The antigen is unknown. These data originate in a study of T cell responses to AZD1222 COVID-19 vaccine. The repertoire was sequenced with immunoSEQ multiplex PCR; TCRdb's copy has only in-frame clones and lacks some. The data hold just under 95,000 clones, with approximately 90% observed a single time. Notes on the study in general: Sampled repertoires all dated from after the peak T cell response.

Trimming cost V 4 bases and J 7 bases, with 26 bases left between them. CDR1 MDHEN and CDR2 SYDVKM come from the germline V gene. The CDR3 runs to 18 residues. This TCR was sampled from an adult in good health. The starting material was peripheral blood, obtained on day 0 of AZD1222 vaccination. The chain is built from TRBV28 and TRBJ2-1; D is perhaps TRBD2 (6 bases). The CDR3 loop reads CASSSPSAGPQGQNEQFF. The CDR3 DNA reads TGTGCCAGCAGTTCTCCCTCGGCGGGGCCGCAGGGTCAGAATGAGCAGTTCTTC.